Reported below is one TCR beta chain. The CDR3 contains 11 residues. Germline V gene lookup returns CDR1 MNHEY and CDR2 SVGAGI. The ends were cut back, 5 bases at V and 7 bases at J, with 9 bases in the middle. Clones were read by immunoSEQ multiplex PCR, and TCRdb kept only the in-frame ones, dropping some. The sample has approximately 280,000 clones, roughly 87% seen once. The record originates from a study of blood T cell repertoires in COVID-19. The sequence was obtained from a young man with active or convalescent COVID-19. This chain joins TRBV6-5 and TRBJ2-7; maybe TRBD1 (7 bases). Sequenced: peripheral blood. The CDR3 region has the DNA TGTGCCAGCAGTCCAGGGGGGGAGCAGTACTTC. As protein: CASSPGGEQYF.